The 23 T cell receptor beta chains given below trace back to one sample, sequenced in a study of blood T cell repertoires in COVID-19. Method: immunoSEQ multiplex PCR; TCRdb's copy keeps in-frame clones and lacks some. Of about 250,000 clones listed, over 70% are singletons. Sequenced sample: peripheral blood. The receptors were sampled from a man aged 35 to 55 with active or convalescent COVID-19.

J is TRBJ1-5 and V is TRBV6-2 or TRBV6-3; 9 nucleotides line up with TRBD1. The ends lost 5 bases at V and 7 bases at J; junction bases unmatched: 6. The CDR3 length is 14 residues. Germline-derived CDR1 and CDR2 are MNHEY and SVGEGT. DNA of the CDR3: TGTGCCAGCAGTCAACAGGGGGCTTGGCAGCCCCAGCATTTT. The encoded protein is CASSQQGAWQPQHF.

This clone has only one observation. The genes are TRBV4-2 and TRBJ1-1, with D unresolved. V lost 3 bases and J 5 bases, leaving 10 bases between the germline ends. CDR1 is LGHNA, CDR2 YNFKEQ, per germline. The CDR3 loop spans 13 amino acids. The CDR3, as DNA: TGTGCCAGCAGCCATGAGGTTACTACTGAAGCTTTCTTT. Protein sequence: CASSHEVTTEAFF.

This clone was seen once. The rearrangement uses TRBV5-5 and TRBJ1-1; D might be TRBD1 (5 bases). The V end was cut by 4 bases, the J end by 3 bases, with 16 bases between. The CDR3 has 15 residues. Germline assignment: CDR1 SGHKS and CDR2 YYEKEE (reference sequence). CDR3 sequence (DNA): TGTGCCAGCAGCCCGGGACTCCATCGGGACACTGAAGCTTTCTTT. Its protein is CASSPGLHRDTEAFF.

The rearrangement joins TRBV11-2 to TRBJ2-1, with D maybe TRBD2 (5 bases). V was clipped by 1 base and J by 8 bases, with 18 bases between them. This CDR3 is built from 16 residues. Per the germline V gene, CDR1 is SGHAT and CDR2 is FQNNGV. CDR3 bases: TGTGCCAGCAGCTTAGGAATGTGGACCCCGAGGGATGAGCAGTTCTTC. Protein sequence: CASSLGMWTPRDEQFF. Supplemented by reference TRBV11-2 and TRBJ2-1, the full variable domain reads EAGVAQSPRYKIIEKRQSVAFWCNPISGHATLYWYQQILGQGPKLLIQFQNNGVVDDSQLPKDRFSAERLKGVDSTLKIQPAKLEDSAVYLCASSLGMWTPRDEQFFGPGTRLTVL.

The chain has TRBV18 and TRBJ1-2, with D perhaps TRBD1 (5 bases). The V gene's germline CDR1 is KGHSH and CDR2 LQKENI. Trimming removed 5 bases from V and 5 bases from J, with 18 bases in between. The CDR3 totals 15 residues. CDR3 DNA sequence: TGTGCCAGCTCAGCACAGCGGGACGAGGGATATGGCTACACCTTC. Translating it yields CASSAQRDEGYGYTF.

The chain is built from TRBV7-3 and TRBJ1-1, with D tentatively TRBD1 (5 bases). In germline, CDR1 is SGHTA, CDR2 FQGTGA. V was shortened by 8 bases and J by 3 bases, with 13 bases between the two germline ends. The CDR3 spans 13 residues. CDR3 nucleotide sequence: TGTGCCAGCTCGATACAACAGGACACTGAAGCTTTCTTT. Amino acid sequence: CASSIQQDTEAFF.

The V and J genes are TRBV24-1 and TRBJ2-1, with TRBD2 identical over 15 bases. With 4 bases clipped from V and 2 bases from J, the junction kept 11 bases outside the gene matches. The CDR3 is 20 amino acids. Germline CDR1 and CDR2: KGHDR and SFDVKD. The CDR3 DNA reads as TGTGCCACCAGTGAGTCCGGGACTAGCGGGAGGTGGGGGGCCTACAATGAGCAGTTCTTC. Translation gives CATSESGTSGRWGAYNEQFF.

V usage is TRBV10-3 and J usage is TRBJ1-5; TRBD1 aligns across 9 bases. The germline V gene encodes CDR1 ENHRY and CDR2 SYGVKD. Losses at the gene ends were 8 bases for V and 6 bases for J; bases not matched to a gene: 11. This CDR3 is 15 amino acids long. In DNA form, the CDR3 reads TGTGCCATCGGAAGGGACAGGGAAACGTTTCAGCCCCAGCATTTT. Amino acids: CAIGRDRETFQPQHF.

This clone has just one count. Here the CDR3 reads CASSYRGGTHTEAFF. DNA for the CDR3: TGTGCCAGCAGTTACCGCGGAGGCACCCACACTGAAGCTTTCTTT. The chain recombines TRBV6-2 or TRBV6-3 with TRBJ1-1; D gene uncertain. The germline CDR1 and CDR2 sequences are MNHEY and SVGEGT. The CDR3 runs to 15 residues. Between the trimmed V and J ends, which lost 2 bases and 3 bases, there was a span of 13 bases.

This clone has a count of ten or more. The chain employs TRBV27 and TRBJ2-7; TRBD2 matches 8 bases. The CDR3 totals 13 residues. With V trimmed by 6 bases and J by 4 bases, 5 bases remained unmatched. CDR1 MNHEY and CDR2 SMNVEV come from the germline V gene (reference sequence). The CDR3 reads CASRRSGSYEQYF. The CDR3 nucleotides are TGTGCCAGCAGGCGCAGCGGGAGTTACGAGCAGTACTTC.

Only one count was recorded for this clone. The gene calls are TRBV18 and TRBJ2-7, with a weak D call TRBD1 (6 bases). CDR3 length: 15 amino acids. Germline values: CDR1 KGHSH, CDR2 LQKENI. V was shortened by 6 bases and J by 7 bases, with 22 bases between the two germline ends. Here the CDR3 reads CASSLKPQGMGEQYF. CDR3 sequence (DNA): TGTGCCAGCTCCCTAAAGCCTCAGGGGATGGGGGAGCAGTACTTC.

The chain uses TRBV4-3 and TRBJ1-4; tentatively, D is TRBD1 (5 bases). CDR1 LGHNA and CDR2 YSLEER come from the germline V gene. The CDR3 extends over 16 amino acids. The V end was cut by 2 bases, the J end by 1 base, with 11 bases between. The CDR3 reads CASSQNKGVTNEKLFF. The CDR3, as DNA: TGCGCCAGCAGCCAAAACAAAGGGGTAACTAATGAAAAACTGTTTTTT.

The chain links TRBV6-5 to TRBJ2-5, with D tentatively TRBD2 (6 bases). The CDR3 has 13 amino acids. Germline V gives CDR1 MNHEY, CDR2 SVGAGI. The germline V and J ends were trimmed by 7 bases and 0 bases, with 9 bases remaining between them. The CDR3 DNA is TGTGCCAGCATACGGGAGCACCAAGAGACCCAGTACTTC. Translation: CASIREHQETQYF.

This clone appeared once. This sequence joins TRBV5-1 and TRBJ1-2; 7 nucleotides agree with TRBD1. The germline V gene encodes CDR1 SGHRS and CDR2 YFSETQ. V dropped 0 bases and J dropped 8; count of bases not matched to a gene: 4. The CDR3 consists of 13 residues. The CDR3 protein is CASSLGGGKGYTF. The CDR3 region has the DNA TGCGCCAGCAGCTTGGGAGGGGGCAAAGGCTACACCTTC.

DNA for the CDR3: TGTGCCAGCTCACCCCGGCCGGGACAGGGCTCTTCACCCCTCCACTTT. Translation: CASSPRPGQGSSPLHF. The chain is built from TRBV18 and TRBJ1-6, with 9 bases fitting TRBD1. V shed 3 bases and J 9 bases; nucleotides not matched to a gene: 9. Germline CDR1 and CDR2: KGHSH and LQKENI. The CDR3 covers 16 residues.

J is TRBJ1-2 and V is TRBV13, with D possibly matching TRBD1 (6 bases). The V end was cut by 5 bases, the J end by 8 bases, with 18 bases between. Germline CDR1 reads PRHDT; CDR2 reads FYEKMQ (reference sequence). The CDR3 length is 14 residues. The CDR3 nucleotides are TGTGCCAGCAGCGTACTACAGGGAGCGGACGGCTACACCTTC. Protein product: CASSVLQGADGYTF.

Here the CDR3 DNA reads TGTGCCACCACCCGTGGGACAGGGAACGAGCAGTACTTC. This translates into CATTRGTGNEQYF. The chain couples TRBV27 to TRBJ2-7; 9 bases match TRBD1. Trimming removed 10 bases from V and 5 bases from J; junction bases left unmatched: 9. There are 13 residues in the CDR3. The germline V gene encodes CDR1 MNHEY and CDR2 SMNVEV (reference sequence).

The chain is built from TRBV27 and TRBJ1-6; no definite D call. The germline V and J ends were trimmed by 10 bases and 10 bases, with 17 bases remaining between them. CDR3 length: 13 amino acids. CDR1 and CDR2 (germline): MNHEY, SMNVEV (reference sequence). The CDR3 here is CATQRTGGSPLHF. The CDR3 nucleotides are TGTGCCACCCAAAGGACCGGCGGGTCACCCCTCCACTTT.

V is TRBV7-2 and J is TRBJ2-4; D might be TRBD2 (5 bases). The CDR3 is made up of 16 amino acids. Germline CDR1 SGHTA, CDR2 FQGNSA. Trimming took off 5 bases at V and 0 bases at J, with 14 bases between the two ends. Here the CDR3 DNA reads TGTGCCAGCAGCCCGGCGGGTTATCTAGCCAAAAACATTCAGTACTTC. Its translation is CASSPAGYLAKNIQYF.

This clone was counted a single time. The chain employs TRBV2 and TRBJ1-5; 10 bases align to TRBD1. V was clipped by 6 bases and J by 2 bases; unmatched bases: 1. CDR1 and CDR2 from the germline V gene are SNHLY and FYNNEI. The CDR3 is 14 residues long. This CDR3 is CASRGTGGNQPQHF. CDR3 DNA sequence: TGTGCCAGCAGAGGGACAGGGGGCAATCAGCCCCAGCATTTT. Full variable domain (remainder filled in from reference TRBV2 and TRBJ1-5): EPEVTQTPSHQVTQMGQEVILRCVPISNHLYFYWYRQILGQKVEFLVSFYNNEISEKSEIFDDQFSVERPDGSNFTLKIRSTKLEDSAMYFCASRGTGGNQPQHFGDGTRLSIL.

This clone was detected only once. V gene TRBV5-1 combines with J gene TRBJ2-2; TRBD2 matches at 8 bases. CDR1 is SGHRS and CDR2 is YFSETQ in the germline V gene. CDR3 size: 18 residues. Trimming removed 0 bases from V and 5 bases from J; junction bases left unmatched: 12. CDR3 sequence (DNA): TGCGCCAGCAGCTTGGTAAGCAGCGGGGGCCCGAGAACCGGGGAGCTGTTTTTT. This encodes CASSLVSSGGPRTGELFF. The full variable domain, its missing parts supplied by reference TRBV5-1 and TRBJ2-2, is KAGVTQTPRYLIKTRGQQVTLSCSPISGHRSVSWYQQTPGQGLQFLFEYFSETQRNKGNFPGRFSGRQFSNSRSEMNVSTLELGDSALYLCASSLVSSGGPRTGELFFGEGSRLTVL.

Written as DNA, the CDR3 is TGTGCCAGCAGGACAGCTCATAATTCACCCCTCCACTTT. As protein: CASRTAHNSPLHF. J is TRBJ1-6 and V is TRBV28; D perhaps matches TRBD1 (5 bases). This CDR3 has 13 residues. The germline V gene encodes CDR1 MDHEN and CDR2 SYDVKM. Trimming shortened V by 6 bases and J by 5 bases, and 8 bases separated the two germline ends. The full variable domain, rest sourced from reference TRBV28 and TRBJ1-6, is DVKVTQSSRYLVKRTGEKVFLECVQDMDHENMFWYRQDPGLGLRLIYFSYDVKMKEKGDIPEGYSVSREKKERFSLILESASTNQTSMYLCASRTAHNSPLHFGNGTRLTVT.

This sequence joins TRBV7-9 and TRBJ1-2, with 8 bases fitting TRBD1. Losses at the gene ends were 5 bases for V and 5 bases for J; bases not matched to a gene: 1. The CDR3 extends over 12 amino acids. Germline CDR1 SEHNR, CDR2 FQNEAQ (reference sequence). Written as DNA, the CDR3 is TGTGCCAGCAGCCGGACAGGGTATGGCTACACCTTC. Its protein is CASSRTGYGYTF. The variable domain in full, with the rest retrieved from reference TRBV7-9 and TRBJ1-2, is DTGVSQNPRHKITKRGQNVTFRCDPISEHNRLYWYRQTLGQGPEFLTYFQNEAQLEKSRLLSDRFSAERPKGSFSTLEIQRTEQGDSAMYLCASSRTGYGYTFGSGTRLTVV.